This T cell receptor (beta chain) was obtained from a study of chemoradiotherapy in HPV16-positive cancers (dated by TCRdb to the early 2020s). Broadly, across the study: Candidate HPV-specific T-cell clones and common TCR motifs were defined by functional T-cell assays performed on cells from a couple of HPV16-positive patients. The study asked whether T-cell immunity against the HPV oncoproteins E6 and E7 changes during chemoradiotherapy and whether it affects survival. Next, the candidate HPV-specific TCRs and motifs were followed in TCR repertoires from approximately 82 patients with HPV-related cancers.

Broad study findings and their caveats: The functional definition of HPV-specific T cells came from only a couple of HPV16-positive patients, and the survival association was reported for HPV16-positive patients. In HPV16-positive patients, expansion of HPV-responsive T cells during chemoradiotherapy was associated with improved recurrence-free survival. Expansion of candidate HPV-specific clones and E7-related TCR motifs was observed in the tumor microenvironment during treatment, whereas no such expansion was observed for non-HPV-specific T cells.

Preparation of the library involved the immunoSEQ multiplex PCR assay. TCRdb mirrors the immuneACCESS table, restricted to in-frame sequences. Some clones are absent from its copies; in checked studies, under half trace to an unresolved V gene, and the reason for the others is unknown. A total of about 25,000 clones appear in this sample, 94% of them only once. Approximately 2.7% of the sample comes from the top ten. About this clone itself: The target of this receptor is not known. Base qualities are not at hand, and no much larger clone is one base apart.

Repertoires were sampled repeatedly over the course of chemoradiotherapy so that clonal expansion in the tumor microenvironment could be followed. The V end gives up 5 bases and the J end 0 bases, leaving 4 bases in the junction not matched to a gene. The CDR3 starts with the cysteine, ends with the phenylalanine, and has 15 residues. The entry retains the CDR3 DNA only, 45 bases that are in frame from base 1. From a lookup of the germline V gene, CDR1 and CDR2 are SGHTA and FQGNSA. The receptor's source is a human donor with HPV-associated anogenital cancer. This sample was taken from a patient who underwent chemoradiotherapy. The V gene is TRBV7-2 and the J gene is TRBJ2-3; TRBD1 aligns with 8 central bases. The sequenced DNA: TGTGCCAGCAGCCCACAGGGGGTAAGCACAGATACGCAGTATTTT. Its amino acids are CASSPQGVSTDTQYF.